This entry lists 7 T cell receptor beta chains sequenced from one sample in a study of OX40 agonist ivuxolimab in advanced cancers. Profiled with immunoSEQ multiplex PCR; TCRdb holds only in-frame clones, not every one. The table lists around 34,000 clones, about 76% of them singletons. Sequencing used CD4+ or CD8+ T cells sorted from blood, obtained in a trial of the OX40 agonist ivuxolimab. The receptor source for this set is an adult with an advanced solid tumor such as melanoma, head and neck, liver or kidney cancer.

The chain is built from TRBV6-5 and TRBJ2-6, with D tentatively TRBD2 (6 bases). This CDR3 spans 16 amino acids. Trimming removed 0 bases at V and 0 bases at J, with 6 bases between. Germline V lookup: CDR1 MNHEY, CDR2 SVGAGI. Here the CDR3 reads CASSYSRGSGANVLTF. CDR3 DNA: TGTGCCAGCAGTTACTCGCGGGGCTCTGGGGCCAACGTCCTGACTTTC.

The chain recombines TRBV30 with TRBJ1-5, with D uncertain. The CDR3 has 16 residues. The V end lost 1 base, the J end lost 2 bases, and 15 bases lay between the germline ends. Germline V CDR1 and CDR2: GTSNPN, SVGIG (reference sequence). The DNA for the CDR3 is TGTGCCTGGAGTGACCCGGCTCTCAGAGGCAATCAGCCCCAGCATTTT. Encoded protein: CAWSDPALRGNQPQHF.

The table lists this clone with a count of one. The CDR3, as DNA: TGTGCCAGCAGTCATGAAGCCGAGGGGGTGGGCTACACCTTC. Its translation: CASSHEAEGVGYTF. This chain uses TRBV28 with TRBJ1-2, with a possible D match to TRBD1 (6 bases). Germline V gene sequence: CDR1 MDHEN, CDR2 SYDVKM. Trimming shortened V by 5 bases and J by 8 bases, and 18 bases separated the two germline ends. The CDR3 spans 14 residues.

In its sample, this clone was seen once. The genes are TRBV2 and TRBJ2-7, with TRBD1 as a possible D gene (6 bases). V lost 0 bases to trimming and J lost 1 base, with 7 bases between them. The CDR3 covers 14 residues. Germline CDR1 reads SNHLY; CDR2 reads FYNNEI. This chain's CDR3 is CASSEAGTSYEQYF. The CDR3 nucleotides read TGTGCCAGCAGTGAAGCAGGGACATCCTACGAGCAGTACTTC.

This chain connects TRBV5-1 to TRBJ2-3, with 7 bases fitting TRBD2. The V segment lost 1 base and the J segment 2 bases; nucleotides outside the gene matches: 4. The germline CDR1 and CDR2 sequences are SGHRS and YFSETQ. The CDR3 sequence is 15 residues long. CDR3 loop: CASSLPSGVTDTQYF. For the CDR3, the DNA is TGCGCCAGCAGCTTGCCCAGCGGGGTCACAGATACGCAGTATTTT.

The rearrangement joins TRBV9 to TRBJ2-1; 11 nucleotides match TRBD1. Trimming took 4 bases from V and 8 from J; bases not matched to a gene: 8. CDR1 is SGDLS and CDR2 is YYNGEE in the germline V gene. This CDR3 region has 15 residues. DNA of the CDR3: TGTGCCAGCAGCACAAGGGACAGGGGGATCGATGAGCAGTTCTTC. Its protein product is CASSTRDRGIDEQFF.

This clone was observed a single time. J is TRBJ2-7 and V is TRBV5-1; weak D call: TRBD1 (6 bases). V was trimmed by 5 bases and J by 6 bases, leaving 15 bases between them. The CDR3 has 13 amino acids. Germline V gene lookup returns CDR1 SGHRS and CDR2 YFSETQ. The CDR3 protein is CASRTTGTAEQYF. CDR3 coding DNA: TGCGCCAGCAGGACTACAGGGACGGCCGAGCAGTACTTC.